The TCR beta chain described here comes from a study of cytomegalovirus exposure and HLA in healthy donors. The V gene lost 6 bases and the J gene lost 5 bases, with 19 bases spanning the gap. Germline CDR1 is MNHEY and CDR2 is SVGAGI. The CDR3 is made up of 15 amino acids. PCR employed 60 Vbeta and 13 Jbeta primers. Clones were read by immunoSEQ multiplex PCR, and TCRdb kept only the in-frame ones, dropping some. The table has approximately 240,000 clones, 82% seen once. V gene TRBV6-5 combines with J gene TRBJ1-1; weak D call: TRBD1 (6 bases). Material: PBMCs. This sequence was found in a woman aged 40-49 years in good health and CMV-seropositive. The CDR3 region is CASSFGGGGRTEAFF. The CDR3 DNA is TGTGCCAGCAGCTTTGGCGGGGGGGGGCGAACTGAAGCTTTCTTT.